The subject of this entry is one TCR beta chain. This specimen comes from a study of technical replicates of blood from a handful of donors. V lost 6 bases and J 8 bases, leaving 16 bases between the germline ends. Germline-derived CDR1 and CDR2 are MNHEY and SVGAGI. The CDR3 extends over 13 amino acids. Sequencing used immunoSEQ multiplex PCR; TCRdb keeps in-frame clones, though not all of them. The sample has tens of thousands of clones, about 86% seen once. Input material: PBMCs. The rearrangement uses TRBV6-5 and TRBJ1-2, with no clear D. The sequence was obtained from a human donor in good health. Some clones in this sample may be carry-over from other donors' samples. The chain's CDR3 is CASRETRADGYTF. The CDR3 DNA reads as TGTGCCAGCAGGGAAACGAGGGCCGACGGCTACACCTTC.